This passage covers 30 T cell receptor beta chains from one sample sequenced in a study of blood T cell repertoires in COVID-19. Clones were sequenced by immunoSEQ multiplex PCR, and TCRdb holds only the in-frame ones, with some missing. Here the sample spans 65,000 or so clones, 65% to 85% being singletons. Sequenced sample: peripheral blood. Source of these receptors: a human donor in a cohort sampled during active COVID-19.

The genes are TRBV7-2 and TRBJ2-1; TRBD2 matches 11 bases. V shed 1 base, J shed 9 bases, and the junction held 8 bases outside the gene matches. The CDR3 consists of 16 residues. Per the germline V gene, CDR1 is SGHTA and CDR2 is FQGNSA. CDR3 sequence: CASSLEIAGGPAEQFF. In DNA, the CDR3 is TGTGCCAGCAGCTTAGAGATAGCGGGGGGGCCGGCTGAGCAGTTCTTC.

This clone was found a few times. The V and J genes are TRBV2 and TRBJ2-4, with TRBD2 matching 11 bases. The CDR3 has 15 residues. Germline V gene sequence: CDR1 SNHLY, CDR2 FYNNEI. V trimming: 6 bases; J trimming: 6 bases; junction bases outside the gene matches: 7. The CDR3: CASRGLAALRNIQYF. As DNA, the CDR3 is TGTGCCAGCAGGGGACTAGCGGCCTTAAGAAACATTCAGTACTTC.

The rearrangement joins TRBV5-4 to TRBJ1-2; D not certain. CDR1 and CDR2 (germline): SGHNT, YYREEE (reference sequence). CDR3 size: 13 residues. Trimming left V 2 bases short and J 3 bases short, with 8 bases between. The CDR3 loop is CASSLDWDYGYTF. CDR3 DNA: TGTGCCAGCAGCTTAGACTGGGACTATGGCTACACCTTC.

The J gene is TRBJ2-2, the V gene TRBV6-2 or TRBV6-3, with 15 bases that match TRBD2. The V segment lost 5 bases and the J segment 0 bases; nucleotides outside the gene matches: 7. CDR3 length equals 19 residues. CDR1 is MNHEY, CDR2 SVGEGT, per germline. The CDR3 region is CASSGRTSGGATNTGELFF. CDR3 DNA sequence: TGTGCCAGCAGTGGCCGGACTAGCGGGGGGGCGACGAACACCGGGGAGCTGTTTTTT.

The chain has TRBV28 and TRBJ1-5; tentatively, D is TRBD1 (5 bases). The CDR3 extends over 14 amino acids. Trimming left V 3 bases short and J 7 bases short, with 13 bases between. The germline CDR1 and CDR2 sequences are MDHEN and SYDVKM. For the CDR3, the DNA is TGTGCCAGCAGTTTTTTAGGGGTGCGGCAGCCCCAGCATTTT. Translation: CASSFLGVRQPQHF.

This clone was counted between two and nine times. This chain links TRBV3-1 (or the pseudogene TRBV3-2) with TRBJ2-5; 8 nucleotides align to TRBD1. The CDR3 is 15 amino acids. With V trimmed by 1 base and J by 5 bases, 6 bases remained unmatched. CDR1 is LGHDT, CDR2 YNNKEL, per germline (reference sequence). The CDR3 here is CASSQGTGKVETQYF. DNA for the CDR3: TGTGCCAGCAGCCAAGGGACAGGGAAAGTCGAGACCCAGTACTTC.

This clone occurred once. This chain connects TRBV5-1 to TRBJ2-7; 11 bases agree with TRBD1. This CDR3 spans 15 amino acids. The ends lost 0 bases at V and 3 bases at J; junction bases unmatched: 2. Germline V gene data show CDR1 as SGHRS and CDR2 as YFSETQ. The CDR3 region is CASSLVGTGGYEQYF. The CDR3 DNA sequence: TGCGCCAGCAGCTTGGTGGGGACAGGGGGCTACGAGCAGTACTTC.

This clone appeared a single time. The chain uses TRBV11-3 and TRBJ1-5, with 8 positions matching TRBD1. From germline, CDR1 is SGHNT and CDR2 YENEEA. V was clipped by 0 bases and J by 7 bases; unmatched bases: 11. The CDR3 spans 17 residues. The CDR3 DNA sequence: TGTGCCAGCAGCTTAGATCGGGACAGGTGGGAAGGACAGCCCCAGCATTTT. Its translation: CASSLDRDRWEGQPQHF.

The chain couples TRBV9 to TRBJ2-1; TRBD2 matches at 14 bases. Germline values: CDR1 SGDLS, CDR2 YYNGEE. V lost 2 bases to trimming and J lost 7 bases; unmatched junction nucleotides: 2. CDR3 length equals 15 residues. In nucleotides, the CDR3 is TGTGCCAGCAGCGTCGGGACTAGCGGGAGTAATGAGCAGTTCTTC. This sequence encodes CASSVGTSGSNEQFF.

CDR3 DNA: TGTGCCAGCAGTTCCTTAGCGGGACACAGCACAGATACGCAGTATTTT. Translation: CASSSLAGHSTDTQYF. This chain joins TRBV6-6 and TRBJ2-3, with 8 bases fitting TRBD2. The CDR3 loop spans 16 amino acids. Looked up from germline, CDR1 is MNHNY and CDR2 is SVGAGI (reference sequence). Losses at the gene ends were 4 bases for V and 0 bases for J; bases not matched to a gene: 6.

This sequence joins TRBV27 and TRBJ1-4, with 9 bases matching TRBD1. V lost 5 bases, J lost 13 bases, and 8 bases stayed unmatched. The CDR3 runs to 13 residues. CDR1 and CDR2 from the germline V gene are MNHEY and SMNVEV (reference sequence). The CDR3 spells CASSPGTGQRLFF. The CDR3 coding sequence is TGTGCCAGCAGTCCCGGGACAGGGCAAAGACTGTTTTTT.

The V call is TRBV7-2, the J call TRBJ1-2, with D perhaps TRBD1 (6 bases). The V gene lost 5 bases and the J gene lost 4 bases, with 17 bases spanning the gap. The CDR3 extends over 15 amino acids. Germline CDR1 SGHTA, CDR2 FQGNSA. In nucleotides, the CDR3 is TGTGCCAGCAGCCGCGGACAGACTTGGACCTATGGCTACACCTTC. This encodes CASSRGQTWTYGYTF.

This clone was found a few times. The V call is TRBV4-2, the J call TRBJ1-4, with a possible D match to TRBD1 (6 bases). The V gene lost 5 bases and the J gene lost 2 bases, with 15 bases spanning the gap. Germline CDR1 and CDR2: LGHNA and YNFKEQ. The CDR3 length is 16 residues. The CDR3 spells CASSAEGGQTNEKLFF. CDR3 DNA: TGTGCCAGCAGCGCAGAGGGCGGACAGACTAATGAAAAACTGTTTTTT.

The J gene is TRBJ1-1, the V gene TRBV6-5; the D gene is possibly TRBD1 (6 bases). V gave up 2 bases and J gave up 0 bases, with 10 bases separating them. Germline V CDR1 and CDR2: MNHEY, SVGAGI. The CDR3 has 15 residues. The chain's CDR3 is CASSYNRDLNTEAFF. The CDR3 region has the DNA TGTGCCAGCAGTTACAACAGGGATCTGAACACTGAAGCTTTCTTT.

This sequence joins TRBV18 and TRBJ1-5; D is perhaps TRBD1 (6 bases). The germline V and J ends were trimmed by 2 bases and 4 bases, with 12 bases remaining between them. This CDR3 region has 15 residues. The germline gives CDR1 KGHSH, CDR2 LQKENI. The CDR3 DNA sequence: TGTGCCAGCTCACCAACCGGACAGAATAATCAGCCCCAGCATTTT. Translated: CASSPTGQNNQPQHF.

The chain is built from TRBV15 and TRBJ1-5, with D maybe TRBD1 (6 bases). The CDR3 loop spans 15 amino acids. The V and J ends lost 0 bases and 4 bases respectively, with 10 bases between them. CDR1 LNHNV and CDR2 YYDKDF come from the germline V gene (reference sequence). The CDR3 nucleotides read TGTGCCACCAGCAGAGAGGACAGTGTTAATCAGCCCCAGCATTTT. It is translated as CATSREDSVNQPQHF.

V gene TRBV4-2 combines with J gene TRBJ2-7; D not certain. CDR3 size: 14 residues. Germline lookup yields CDR1 LGHNA and CDR2 YNFKEQ. V was shortened by 0 bases and J by 5 bases, with 11 bases between the two germline ends. The DNA of the CDR3 is TGTGCCAGCAGCCAAGATGCTAGAGTCAACGAGCAGTACTTC. Protein: CASSQDARVNEQYF.

This chain connects TRBV7-9 to TRBJ2-7; no definite D call. The CDR3 runs to 13 residues. Germline V lookup: CDR1 SEHNR, CDR2 FQNEAQ (reference sequence). Trimming cost V 4 bases and J 3 bases, with 10 bases left between them. Here the CDR3 reads CASSSDIGYEQYF. The CDR3 DNA reads TGTGCCAGCAGCTCTGACATAGGCTACGAGCAGTACTTC.

This chain joins TRBV30 and TRBJ2-2; perhaps TRBD1 as D (5 bases). V dropped 0 bases and J dropped 5 bases, with 7 bases sitting between them. Germline V gene lookup returns CDR1 GTSNPN and CDR2 SVGIG (reference sequence). This CDR3 is built from 13 residues. The CDR3 reads CAWSVKGTGELFF. In nucleotides, the CDR3 is TGTGCCTGGAGTGTAAAGGGGACCGGGGAGCTGTTTTTT.

The CDR3 here is CASSGTGASYNEQFF. The CDR3 DNA sequence: TGTGCCAGCAGCGGGACAGGAGCTTCCTACAATGAGCAGTTCTTC. V is TRBV9 and J is TRBJ2-1, with TRBD1 matching over 7 bases. The germline V gene has CDR1 SGDLS and CDR2 YYNGEE. This CDR3 region has 15 residues. V lost 3 bases and J lost 1; bases outside the gene matches: 4.

V is TRBV18 and J is TRBJ2-7, with TRBD2 identical over 8 bases. Trimming took 3 bases from V and 2 from J; bases not matched to a gene: 3. This CDR3 has 14 amino acids. Germline V gene lookup returns CDR1 KGHSH and CDR2 LQKENI. CDR3 nucleotide sequence: TGTGCCAGCTCACCGTCAGCGGGGGCCTACGAGCAGTACTTC. Its translation: CASSPSAGAYEQYF.

This clone was detected once. The chain carries TRBV28 and TRBJ1-6; D remains unclear. This CDR3 region has 17 residues. The germline CDR1 and CDR2 sequences are MDHEN and SYDVKM. Deletions cut 2 bases from V and 1 base from J, with 12 bases between. In nucleotides, the CDR3 is TGTGCCAGCAGTTTAGTCGGGATGGGGTCCTATAATTCACCCCTCCACTTT. Residues: CASSLVGMGSYNSPLHF.

The chain recombines TRBV12-5 with TRBJ1-6; D unclear. Germline CDR1 reads LGHNT; CDR2 reads FRNRAP. This CDR3 contains 12 residues. The V end lost 3 bases, the J end lost 14 bases, and 11 bases lay between the germline ends. The CDR3: CASGFPDKALHF. CDR3 sequence (DNA): TGTGCTAGTGGTTTCCCCGACAAGGCCCTCCACTTT.

This clone was detected only a few times. The gene calls are TRBV7-2 and TRBJ2-7, with 7 bases that match TRBD1. The germline CDR1 and CDR2 sequences are SGHTA and FQGNSA. The J segment lost 2 bases and the V segment lost 2 bases, leaving 6 bases of the junction unmatched. The CDR3 runs 15 residues. The CDR3 DNA follows: TGTGCCAGCAGCTTAACCCGGGACAGAACCTACGAGCAGTACTTC. Residues: CASSLTRDRTYEQYF.

There are a few counts of this clone. The chain links TRBV27 to TRBJ2-2; 7 bases are a match to TRBD1. Per the germline V gene, CDR1 is MNHEY and CDR2 is SMNVEV (reference sequence). This CDR3 contains 15 residues. J gave up 4 bases and V 5 bases, and 7 bases lay outside the gene matches. The CDR3: CASSLTGQTTGELFF. The CDR3 bases are TGTGCCAGCAGTCTGACGGGACAGACCACCGGGGAGCTGTTTTTT.

V usage is TRBV6-6 and J usage is TRBJ1-5; no clear D gene. V lost 4 bases, J lost 6 bases, and 13 bases lay in between. This CDR3 is 14 amino acids long. Germline values: CDR1 MNHNY, CDR2 SVGAGI (reference sequence). CDR3 residues: CASSSSVRVQPQHF. CDR3 DNA sequence: TGTGCCAGCAGTTCATCGGTGAGGGTTCAGCCCCAGCATTTT.

This CDR3 is CASSVGGRKSETQYF. The CDR3 DNA reads TGTGCCAGCAGCGTAGGGGGGCGGAAGTCGGAGACCCAGTACTTC. This chain links TRBV9 with TRBJ2-5, with TRBD1 as a possible D gene (6 bases). This CDR3 is built from 15 residues. Germline-derived CDR1 and CDR2 are SGDLS and YYNGEE. The V gene lost 0 bases and the J gene lost 5 bases, with 14 bases spanning the gap.

The CDR3 sequence is CASSEPGRGNTEAFF. The CDR3 DNA sequence: TGTGCCAGCAGTGAGCCGGGGAGGGGGAACACTGAAGCTTTCTTT. The chain couples TRBV25-1 to TRBJ1-1, with D maybe TRBD1 (5 bases). Trimming cost V 3 bases and J 1 base, with 12 bases left between them. The CDR3 is 15 residues long. Germline V gives CDR1 MGHDK, CDR2 SYGVNS.

The chain couples TRBV6-4 to TRBJ2-1, with D possibly matching TRBD1 (6 bases). Germline V lookup: CDR1 MRHNA, CDR2 SNTAGT. This CDR3 contains 13 residues. Trimming took 8 bases from V and 6 from J, leaving 14 bases between them. In DNA, the CDR3 is TGTGCCAGCCGGGACATCAACGGCAATGAGCAGTTCTTC. Amino acids: CASRDINGNEQFF.

The chain uses TRBV14 and TRBJ2-1, with D uncertain. This CDR3 has 11 amino acids. The ends were cut back, 0 bases at V and 12 bases at J, with 6 bases in the middle. Per the germline V gene, CDR1 is SGHDN and CDR2 is FVKESK. CDR3 sequence reads: CASSQEERQFF. CDR3 in DNA: TGTGCCAGCAGCCAAGAGGAGCGGCAGTTCTTC.